This T cell receptor beta chain was sequenced during a study of T cell responses to AZD1222 COVID-19 vaccine. The study, taken as a whole, reports: Nearly half of the spike-specific TCRs reportedly recognize variant regions that carry no mutations. Vaccine-associated CD4 TCRs ranged over spike, dominating at 160-218 and 743-854.

Timing groups of about 4 and about 12 weeks for second doses were pooled. Sequencing used immunoSEQ multiplex PCR; TCRdb keeps in-frame clones, though not all of them. The table has 100,000 to 150,000 clones, more than 75% seen once. Of note for this clone: Antigen: not known.

CDR3 size: 16 residues. Germline assignment: CDR1 SGHTA and CDR2 FQGNSA. The V gene end was trimmed by 0 bases and the J gene end by 8 bases; junction bases not matched to a gene: 4. The specimen comprised peripheral blood, sampled 28 days after the second AZD1222 dose. This receptor was obtained from an adult who received the AZD1222 COVID-19 vaccine. This sequence joins TRBV7-2 and TRBJ2-1; 13 bases line up with TRBD2. The CDR3 bases are TGTGCCAGCAGCTTAGCGGGGACTAGCGGGATTGATGAGCAGTTCTTC. It translates to CASSLAGTSGIDEQFF.